This entry lists 4 T cell receptor beta chains sequenced from one sample in a study of T cell repertoires in cytomegalovirus infection. MiXCR, applied by TCRdb to the reads, yields one record per CDR3 protein. This table holds about 440,000 distinct CDR3 sequences, approximately 30% found once. The sequencing sample was made of PBMCs. These TCRs come from a human donor in good health (CMV status not recorded). Some clones in this sample may be carry-over from other donors' samples.

The rearrangement links TRBV20-1 to TRBJ1-5; D unclear. CDR1 and CDR2 (germline): DFQATT, SNEGSKA (reference sequence). The CDR3 has 14 residues. Trimming left V 2 bases short and J 3 bases short, with 11 bases between. The CDR3 coding sequence is TGCAGTGCTAGATGGCCAGGAAACAATCAGCCCCAGCATTTT. The encoded protein is CSARWPGNNQPQHF.

The chain couples TRBV6-2 or TRBV6-3 to TRBJ1-1, with TRBD1 as a possible D gene (5 bases). This CDR3 contains 16 residues. Between the trimmed V and J ends, which lost 2 bases and 1 base, there was a span of 14 bases. The germline V gene encodes CDR1 MNHEY and CDR2 SVGEGT. CDR3 nucleotides: TGTGCCAGCAGTTACCTTATTGGGGGTGCGAACACTGAAGCTTTCTTT. Residues: CASSYLIGGANTEAFF.

The V and J genes are TRBV11-2 and TRBJ2-3; 14 bases map to TRBD2. The germline V gene encodes CDR1 SGHAT and CDR2 FQNNGV. The trim removed 5 bases at V and 6 bases at J, leaving 7 bases unmatched. The CDR3 is 16 amino acids. The CDR3, as DNA: TGTGCCAGCAGCCCAGGACTAGCGGGGGGCATGGATACGCAGTATTTT. Its protein product is CASSPGLAGGMDTQYF.

This clonotype appeared a single time. The rearrangement joins TRBV6-5 to TRBJ1-1; unclear D gene. The CDR3 covers 14 residues. Trimming took off 2 bases at V and 5 bases at J, with 12 bases between the two ends. CDR1 is MNHEY, CDR2 SVGAGI, per germline. CDR3 sequence reads: CASSYDSVGTEAFF. CDR3 coding DNA: TGTGCCAGCAGTTACGATAGTGTGGGGACTGAAGCTTTCTTT.